The 13 T cell receptor beta chains reported below all come from one sample, sequenced in a study of blood T cells in healthy people across ages. Together with a sample-barcoded 5' primer, a J-beta primer mix was included in a second PCR lasting roughly 6 to 12 cycles. TCRdb independently ran MiXCR on the 5' RACE reads; one entry per CDR3 protein. The sample comprises roughly 680,000 distinct CDR3 sequences, roughly half of which are singletons, and less than 15% rests with the top ten. Sequenced material: blood. The receptors stem from a woman older than 75 in good health.

The chain is built from TRBV29-1 and TRBJ1-5; D gene ambiguous. Germline V gene lookup returns CDR1 SQVTM and CDR2 ANQGSEA. The CDR3 loop spans 13 amino acids. The V and J ends lost 7 bases and 6 bases respectively, with 16 bases between them. CDR3 residues: CSALLGWGQPQHF. The DNA for the CDR3 is TGCAGCGCCCTGCTCGGATGGGGTCAGCCCCAGCATTTT.

The gene calls are TRBV6-6 and TRBJ2-1; 8 bases are a match to TRBD2. The length of the CDR3 is 16 residues. V lost 0 bases to trimming and J lost 10 bases; unmatched junction nucleotides: 11. Germline CDR1 is MNHNY and CDR2 is SVGAGI (reference sequence). This CDR3 is CASSYSGLEIYKEQFF. Here the CDR3 DNA reads TGTGCCAGCAGTTACTCGGGACTAGAGATATATAAGGAGCAGTTCTTC.

This clonotype was counted a single time. The V and J genes are TRBV9 and TRBJ2-4; D gene unclear. V lost 0 bases and J 9 bases, leaving 10 bases between the germline ends. The germline V gene encodes CDR1 SGDLS and CDR2 YYNGEE. This CDR3 region has 13 residues. The CDR3 region has the DNA TGTGCCAGCAGCGTAGTCTTCGGAAGCATTCAGTACTTC. Translation gives CASSVVFGSIQYF.

This clonotype has at least ten counts. The rearrangement links TRBV20-1 to TRBJ2-1; 9 bases map to TRBD2. The CDR3 is 16 amino acids. Trimming removed 2 bases from V and 8 bases from J; junction bases left unmatched: 13. From germline, CDR1 is DFQATT and CDR2 SNEGSKA (reference sequence). Written as DNA, the CDR3 is TGCAGTGCTAGAAGGAATGGGGCGGGAGGGCCCCATGAGCAGTTCTTC. This gives the protein CSARRNGAGGPHEQFF.

Many counts were recorded for this clonotype. The chain links TRBV24-1 to TRBJ2-7; 11 bases map to TRBD2. V lost 9 bases to trimming and J lost 9 bases; unmatched junction nucleotides: 6. CDR1 and CDR2 (germline): KGHDR, SFDVKD. The CDR3 length is 12 residues. In nucleotides, the CDR3 is TGTGCCACCTGTGGGACTAGCGGCCCGCAGTACTTC. It specifies CATCGTSGPQYF.

The V gene is TRBV21-1, the J gene TRBJ1-1; the table's D call TRBD1 went unverified against the DNA. TRBV21-1 is a pseudogene segment. This CDR3 spans 13 amino acids. The CDR3 DNA reads TGTGCCAGCAGCCCCCACCGGGACAGTGAAGCTTTCTTT. Translation: CASSPHRDSEAFF.

Of note for this clonotype: A much larger clone differs by one base, so this may be a read error. The CDR3, as DNA: TGTGCCAGCAGCGTGGGCCTTAATGAGCAGTACTTC. Translating it yields CASSVGLNEQYF. The V and J genes are TRBV9 and TRBJ2-7; D is unclear. V was clipped by 2 bases and J by 7 bases, with 10 bases between them. Germline-derived CDR1 and CDR2 are SGDLS and YYNGEE. This CDR3 has 12 residues.

This clonotype was observed at least ten times. The rearrangement joins TRBV20-1 to TRBJ2-3; perhaps TRBD2 as D (6 bases). CDR1 and CDR2 (germline): DFQATT, SNEGSKA (reference sequence). This CDR3 contains 13 residues. Trimming cost V 5 bases and J 4 bases, with 13 bases left between them. The CDR3 loop reads CSARPGSSDTQYF. CDR3 nucleotides: TGCAGTGCTCGGCCCGGGAGCTCAGATACGCAGTATTTT.

Comment on this clonotype: This may come from a read error, since a much larger clone is one base off. V gene TRBV2 combines with J gene TRBJ2-6; D unresolved. Trimming stripped 1 base from V and 0 bases from J, with 1 base between. CDR3 size: 14 residues. CDR1 SNHLY and CDR2 FYNNEI come from the germline V gene. CDR3 DNA: TGTGCCAGCAGTGAAGACTCTGGGGCCAACGTCCTGACTTTC. Protein sequence: CASSEDSGANVLTF.

The V and J genes are TRBV3-1 and TRBJ1-2; a weak D match, TRBD1 (6 bases). The CDR3 is 14 residues long. CDR1 is LGHDT and CDR2 is YNNKEL in the germline V gene (reference sequence). V shed 1 base and J shed 6 bases, with 12 bases lying between them. The CDR3 loop reads CASSQGQEDNGYTF. The DNA for the CDR3 is TGTGCCAGCAGCCAAGGACAGGAAGATAATGGCTACACCTTC. Variable domain in full (rest from reference TRBV3-1 and TRBJ1-2): DTAVSQTPKYLVTQMGNDKSIKCEQNLGHDTMYWYKQDSKKFLKIMFSYNNKELIINETVPNRFSPKSPDKAHLNLHINSLELGDSAVYFCASSQGQEDNGYTFGSGTRLTVV.

This clonotype has a count of ten or more. The chain combines TRBV18 with TRBJ2-1; TRBD1 matches at 8 bases. The trim removed 6 bases at V and 6 bases at J, leaving 10 bases unmatched. The CDR3 has 15 residues. The germline V gene encodes CDR1 KGHSH and CDR2 LQKENI. The CDR3 DNA sequence: TGTGCCAGCTCCCCTTGGCAGGGGGCGAGCAATGAGCAGTTCTTC. This encodes CASSPWQGASNEQFF.

This clonotype appeared a single time. One base away lies a much larger clone, so this may be a sequencing read error. This chain connects TRBV3-1 to TRBJ2-5, with D unclear. This CDR3 spans 12 amino acids. Per the germline V gene, CDR1 is LGHDT and CDR2 is YNNKEL (reference sequence). The CDR3 region is CACSHDRETQYF. In nucleotides, the CDR3 is TGTGCCTGCAGCCACGACCGGGAGACCCAGTACTTC.

Comment on this clonotype: A read error may explain this, as a much larger clone is one base away. The V gene is TRBV2, the J gene TRBJ2-3; TRBD2 might be the D (6 bases). Germline V gene lookup returns CDR1 SNHLY and CDR2 FYNNEI. The CDR3 is 14 residues long. V lost 6 bases to trimming and J lost 4 bases, with 14 bases between them. The CDR3 region is CASRDRRDADTQYF. The CDR3 region has the DNA TGTGCCAGCAGGGACCGGAGGGACGCAGATACGCAGTATTTT.